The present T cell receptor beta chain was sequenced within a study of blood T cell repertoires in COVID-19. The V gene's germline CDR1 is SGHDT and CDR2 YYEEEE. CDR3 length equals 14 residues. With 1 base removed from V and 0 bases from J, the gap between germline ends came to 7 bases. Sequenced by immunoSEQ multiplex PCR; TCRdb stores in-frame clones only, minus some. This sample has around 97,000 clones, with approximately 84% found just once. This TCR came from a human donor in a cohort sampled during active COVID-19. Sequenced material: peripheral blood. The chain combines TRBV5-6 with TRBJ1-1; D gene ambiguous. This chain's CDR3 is CASSLWALNTEAFF. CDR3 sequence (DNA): TGTGCCAGCAGCTTGTGGGCGTTGAACACTGAAGCTTTCTTT.